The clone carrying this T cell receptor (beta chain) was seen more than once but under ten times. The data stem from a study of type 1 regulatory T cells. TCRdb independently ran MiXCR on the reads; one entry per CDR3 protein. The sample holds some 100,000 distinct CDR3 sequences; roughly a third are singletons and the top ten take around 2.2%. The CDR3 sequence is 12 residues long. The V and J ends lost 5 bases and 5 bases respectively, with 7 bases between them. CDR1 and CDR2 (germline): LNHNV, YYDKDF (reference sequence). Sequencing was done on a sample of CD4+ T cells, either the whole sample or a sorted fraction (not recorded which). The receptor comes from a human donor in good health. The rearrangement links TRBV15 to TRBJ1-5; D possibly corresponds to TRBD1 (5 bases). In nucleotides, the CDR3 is TGTGCCACCAGCGAAGGGGATCAGCCCCAGCATTTT. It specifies CATSEGDQPQHF.